This TCR beta chain was observed in a study of T cells in Graves' hyperthyroidism and ophthalmopathy. Amplification yielded TCR beta CDR3 regions, with RNA transcripts as the source. Researchers ran a first-round RT-PCR on the TCR CDR3 using the HTBI primer set. TCRdb re-derived calls from the multiplex PCR reads in MiXCR, one entry per CDR3 protein. Of 490,000 or so distinct CDR3 sequences detected, around 15% appear once; the ten largest clones hold less than 30%. This clonotype was detected many times. The clonotype was recovered from a woman aged 30 to 39 with Graves' ophthalmopathy. What was sequenced was blood.

In nucleotides, the CDR3 is TGTGCCAGCAGCCCCCATGAGGGAATGAGTTCACCCCTCCACTTT. This gives the protein CASSPHEGMSSPLHF. V gene TRBV11-2 combines with J gene TRBJ1-6; no reliable D call. Between the trimmed V and J ends, which lost 5 bases and 9 bases, there was a span of 17 bases. Germline lookup yields CDR1 SGHAT and CDR2 FQNNGV. CDR3 length: 15 amino acids.